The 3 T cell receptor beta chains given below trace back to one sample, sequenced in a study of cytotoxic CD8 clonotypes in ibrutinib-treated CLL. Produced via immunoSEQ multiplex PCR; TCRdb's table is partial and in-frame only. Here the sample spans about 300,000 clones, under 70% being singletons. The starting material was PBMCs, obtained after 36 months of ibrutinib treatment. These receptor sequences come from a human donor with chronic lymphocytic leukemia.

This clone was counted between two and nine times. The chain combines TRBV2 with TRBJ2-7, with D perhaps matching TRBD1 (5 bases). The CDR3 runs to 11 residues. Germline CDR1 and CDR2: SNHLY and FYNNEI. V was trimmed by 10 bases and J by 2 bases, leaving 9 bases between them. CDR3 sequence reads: CATRVTYEQYF. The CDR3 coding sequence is TGTGCCACCAGGGTTACCTACGAGCAGTACTTC.

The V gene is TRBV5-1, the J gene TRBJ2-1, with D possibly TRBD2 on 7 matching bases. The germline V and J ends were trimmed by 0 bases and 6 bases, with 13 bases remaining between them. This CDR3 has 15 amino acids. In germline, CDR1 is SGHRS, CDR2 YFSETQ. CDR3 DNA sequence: TGCGCCAGCAGCTTGGATGGACTAGGGGGCAATGAGCAGTTCTTC. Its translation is CASSLDGLGGNEQFF.

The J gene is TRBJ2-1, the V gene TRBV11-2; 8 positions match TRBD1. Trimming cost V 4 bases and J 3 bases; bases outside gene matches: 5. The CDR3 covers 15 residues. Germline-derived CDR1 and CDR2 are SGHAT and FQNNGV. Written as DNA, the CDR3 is TGTGCCAGCAGCTCTCAGGGGGCCTTCTACAATGAGCAGTTCTTC. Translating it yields CASSSQGAFYNEQFF.